This T cell receptor beta chain was documented in a study of identical twins. Template switching introduced a universal primer site, and the cDNA bore unique molecular identifiers. TCRdb re-called the 5' RACE reads through MiXCR, storing one row per CDR3 protein. The table lists 1,800,000 or so distinct CDR3 sequences, around 33% of them singletons, with over 0.25% in the top ten. Findings and limits, study-wide: Abundant cord blood beta clonotypes carried fewer insertions; memory repertoires showed none. Researchers caution that invariant MAIT and iNKT cells could partly confound zero-insertion analyses. The models gave estimates that fell short of the out-of-frame TCR alpha sharing seen in monozygotic twins.

Trimming took 4 bases from V and 6 from J; bases not matched to a gene: 9. The CDR3 is 15 amino acids. Germline values: CDR1 MNHNY, CDR2 SVGAGI (reference sequence). This clonotype has just a few counts. Antigen specificity is unknown. Sequenced: cord blood. The chain couples TRBV6-6 to TRBJ2-3; 8 bases agree with TRBD1. The TCR sequence derives from a newborn girl in good health. CDR3: CASSSDRGGRDTQYF. CDR3 DNA sequence: TGTGCCAGCAGTTCCGACAGGGGCGGTAGGGATACGCAGTATTTT.